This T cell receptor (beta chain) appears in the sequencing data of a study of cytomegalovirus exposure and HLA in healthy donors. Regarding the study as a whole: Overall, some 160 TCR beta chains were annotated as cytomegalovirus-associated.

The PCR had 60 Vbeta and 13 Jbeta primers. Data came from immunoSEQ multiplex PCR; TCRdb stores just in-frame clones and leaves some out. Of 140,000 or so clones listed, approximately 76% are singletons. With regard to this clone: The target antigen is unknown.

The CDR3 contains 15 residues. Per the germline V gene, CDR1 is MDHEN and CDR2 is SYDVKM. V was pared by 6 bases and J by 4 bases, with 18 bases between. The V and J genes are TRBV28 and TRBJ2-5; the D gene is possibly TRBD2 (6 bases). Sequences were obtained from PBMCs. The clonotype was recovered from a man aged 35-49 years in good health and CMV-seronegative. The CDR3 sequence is CASRTTGTQTETQYF. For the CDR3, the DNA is TGTGCCAGCAGGACTACCGGGACTCAGACAGAGACCCAGTACTTC.